This T cell receptor beta chain was retrieved from a study of memory CD4+ T cells and cytomegalovirus serostatus. Findings of the study overall: Each of around 69 CMV-associated TCRbeta sequences occurred in one to five individuals.

The sort gate was single viable CD3+CD4+CD8-CD45RO+ cells for memory CD4+ T cells. As concerns this clone: Its antigen remains unknown.

Here immunoSEQ multiplex PCR was the method, and the copy in TCRdb shows in-frame clones only, minus some. The table has over 35,000 clones, about 73% seen once. CDR1 and CDR2 from the germline V gene are LGHNA and YNFKEQ. This CDR3 is 16 amino acids long. Trimming cost V 0 bases and J 0 bases, with 12 bases left between them. This rearrangement joins TRBV4-2 to TRBJ2-7, with D possibly TRBD2 on 6 matching bases. The sequence derives from an adult in good health and CMV-seronegative. The source material was memory CD4+ T cells from blood. The CDR3 DNA reads TGTGCCAGCAGCCAAGATGGAAATAGCGGCTCCTACGAGCAGTACTTC. It specifies CASSQDGNSGSYEQYF.